This is a list of T cell receptor beta chains from one sample in a study of CD8+CD57+ T cells in acquired aplastic anemia. TCRdb reprocessed the reads with MiXCR, giving one entry per CDR3 protein. The sample records some 240,000 distinct CDR3 sequences, 34% being singletons. The sequenced sample consisted of sorted CD4+, CD8+, or CD8+CD57+ T cells (not recorded which) from PBMCs. Receptors originate from a human donor in good health, serving as a control. The CDR3 runs from the conserved cysteine through the conserved F or W. A D gene is named only where the DNA matches it firmly. Rows may omit the clone size; those that give it use once, few, many or a size class.

>.|TRBJ1-5|TRBD1|TRBV6-1
TGTGCCAGCAGTGATAGGGGGCGAGGACAACCCAATCAGCCCCAGCATTTT
CASSDRGRGQPNQPQHF
>.|TRBJ2-7|.|TRBV5-6
TGTGCCGGCAGCTTCTCCACCCACGAGCAGTACTTC
CAGSFSTHEQYF
>few|TRBJ1-3|.|TRBV6-5
TGTGCCAGCAGTTACGCTTTCTGGGGCTCTGGAAACACCATATATTTT
CASSYAFWGSGNTIYF
>few|TRBJ2-1|TRBD1|TRBV6-1
TGTGCCAGCAGCCACGGGGGACAGGGGCTCAATGAGCAGTTCTTC
CASSHGGQGLNEQFF
>.|TRBJ1-5|.|TRBV19
TGTGCCAGTAGTACCCAGGTTACCTACAATCAGCCCCAGCATTTT
CASSTQVTYNQPQHF
>.|TRBJ1-3|.|TRBV3-1
TGTGCCAGCAGCCAAGCCCCAGAAGCTGGAAACACCATATATTTT
CASSQAPEAGNTIYF
>.|TRBJ1-1|TRBD1|TRBV20-1
TGCAGTACCATGACAGGGGTGAACACTGAAGCTTTCTTT
CSTMTGVNTEAFF
>many|TRBJ1-2|.|TRBV2
TGTGCCAGCAGTGAGGCAGGGCCCTATGGCTACACCTTC
CASSEAGPYGYTF
>many|TRBJ2-5|TRBD2|TRBV20-1
TGCAGTGCTAGAGTAGTAGCGGGGGAGGGAGAGACCCAGTACTTC
CSARVVAGEGETQYF
>.|TRBJ2-7|TRBD2|TRBV7-6
TGTGCCGGCAGCCGGGAGGGGGAATTGGTCTACGACGCGTCCGTCGAGCGGTACTTC
CAGSREGELVYDASVERYF
>.|TRBJ2-6|.|TRBV5-1
TGCGCCAGCAGCTTACAGATCGGGGCCGGGGCCAACGTCCTGACTTTC
CASSLQIGAGANVLTF
>few|TRBJ1-1|TRBD1|TRBV5-1
TGCGCCAGCAGCTTGGACGGACAGGGGTACACTGAAGCTTTCTTT
CASSLDGQGYTEAFF
>.|TRBJ1-2|TRBD1|TRBV10-3
TGTGCCATCAGCCCGGGTCTGGGACAGGGAATCTATGGCTACACCTTC
CAISPGLGQGIYGYTF
>many|TRBJ1-1|TRBD1|TRBV12-3/TRBV12-4
TGTGCCAGCAGCTTACAGGGGGACACTGAAGCTTTCTTT
CASSLQGDTEAFF
>many|TRBJ2-3|TRBD2|TRBV11-1
TGTGCCAGCAGCAGTAGCGGGGGGCCCGGAGATACGCAGTATTTT
CASSSSGGPGDTQYF